The sequence of this TCR beta chain was determined in a study of blood T cell repertoires in COVID-19. Germline V lookup: CDR1 SGHAT, CDR2 FQNNGV. Trimming removed 4 bases from V and 7 bases from J, with 17 bases in between. This CDR3 contains 15 residues. Sequenced by immunoSEQ multiplex PCR; TCRdb stores in-frame clones only, minus some. The sample lists approximately 290,000 clones; around nine tenths were seen once. The sequenced sample consisted of PBMCs or T cells enriched from blood (not recorded which). This clonotype was sampled from a woman aged 30 to 39 who had recovered from COVID-19. V and J are TRBV11-2 and TRBJ2-1; tentatively, D is TRBD2 (5 bases). As DNA, the CDR3 is TGTGCCAGCAGCTCTCCAACTCGGACTGGGAATGAGCAGTTCTTC. Amino acid sequence: CASSSPTRTGNEQFF.